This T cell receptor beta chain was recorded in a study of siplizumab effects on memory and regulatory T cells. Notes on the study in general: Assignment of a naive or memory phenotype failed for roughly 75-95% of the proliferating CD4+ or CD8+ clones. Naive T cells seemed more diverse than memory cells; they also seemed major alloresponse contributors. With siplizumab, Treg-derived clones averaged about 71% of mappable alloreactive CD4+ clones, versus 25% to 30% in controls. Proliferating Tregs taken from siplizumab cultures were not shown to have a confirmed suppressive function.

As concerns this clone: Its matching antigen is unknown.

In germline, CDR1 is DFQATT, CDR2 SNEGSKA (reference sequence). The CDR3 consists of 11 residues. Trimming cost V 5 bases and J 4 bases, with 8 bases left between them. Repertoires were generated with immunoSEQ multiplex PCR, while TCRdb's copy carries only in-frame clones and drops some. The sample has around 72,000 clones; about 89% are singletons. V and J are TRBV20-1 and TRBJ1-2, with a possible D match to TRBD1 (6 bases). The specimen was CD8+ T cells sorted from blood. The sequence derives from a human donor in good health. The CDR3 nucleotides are TGCAGTGCTCGCAGGGGCTATGGCTACACCTTC. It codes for CSARRGYGYTF.